The present TCR beta chain was sequenced within a study of shared clonotypes between healthy human individuals (dated by TCRdb to between 2020 and 2021). Context from the whole study: A couple of women and a few men aged 18 to 49 years were included in the cohort. For each donor, CD4 naive and CD4 memory were each run on three plates, CD8 naive on two plates, and CD8 memory on one plate. Blood TCR repertoires of a handful of healthy adults were deeply sequenced to estimate repertoire size and the extent of clonotype sharing between individuals. To increase sequencing depth and limit assay-specific biases, different laboratories used diverse techniques to prepare libraries and sequence TCR repertoires. Per donor, leukapheresis produced somewhere between about 0.8 and 9 billion PBMCs. Paper-wide results and their limitations: Pairwise subsampling led to the expectation that sequencing depth would affect the degree of clonotype sharing among donors. Higher generation probabilities were observed for clonotypes shared by all four sorted-subset donors than for non-shared clonotypes. Larger estimated clonotype richness was generally found for naive subsets than for memory subsets. Because the study included a small number of donors, the genetic and exposure-history diversity represented was limited. Rarefaction of sorted-subset datasets indicated incomplete sequencing despite the large sequencing depth. Sampling was restricted to blood, and TCR repertoires in tissues likely differ from the TCR repertoires found in blood. Around 5.4% of naive CD4, more than 3% of naive CD8, approximately 2.2% of memory CD4, and roughly 0.4% of memory CD8 clonotypes were shared across several donors.

CD8 naive samples were CD45RO-negative cells positively selected for CCR7, giving a CD45RA+CCR7+ population that excluded TemRA cells. The donors were healthy, HIV-negative adults with no recently reported acute infections or vaccinations. All donors were Caucasian adults living in Nashville, Tennessee, USA. Blood was obtained by leukapheresis, after which PBMCs were separated by Ficoll-Histopaque density gradient centrifugation and cryopreserved in liquid nitrogen vapor phase. Analytical flow cytometry was used to check the purity and quantity of every magnetically sorted T cell population. Genomic DNA was isolated from every sorted fraction and measured by UV absorbance on a Nanodrop 2000c. Of note for this clone: Its antigen is unknown. Base qualities are not at hand, and no much larger clone is one base apart.

The CDR3 goes from the cysteine to the phenylalanine over 15 residues. The retained sequence is limited to the CDR3, 45 bases, with the frame set at the first base. Here V drops 5 bases and J drops 4 bases, and the junction holds 9 bases not matched to any gene. Taken from the germline V gene (reference sequence), the CDR1 and CDR2 loops are GTSNPN and SVGIG. Using the deep immunoSEQ assay, multiplex PCR amplified TCR CDR3 regions from genomic DNA. Genomic DNA extracted from each cell subset was distributed evenly over all wells of several immunoSEQ 96-well plates, and each plate served as one replicate. For sorted subsets, 150 to 250 ng genomic DNA, equal to about 30,000 T cell genomes, was loaded into each replicate PCR. Purified libraries were measured with a Qubit 3.0 fluorometer, size-checked on a Bioanalyzer 2100, and measured again with the KAPA Library Quantification kit. Every immunoSEQ 96-well plate was sequenced on a dedicated single-read 150-cycle Illumina NextSeq 550 flow cell. Concerning the study's data processing: Because the immunoSEQ output included only junctional sequences and no quality scores, the filtering could not be the same as the filtering used for full-length reads. To assign V/J genes and CDR3, sequences were annotated against IMGT germline references using PyIR, a Python wrapper for IgBLAST v1.9. Reads with weak V/J assignments (E-value above 1e-6), missing CDR3, stop codons, out-of-frame junctions, or ambiguous translated residues were removed. A V3J clonotype was defined by an identical inferred V gene, J gene, and CDR3 amino acid sequence. Percentage overlap between repertoires was calculated by dividing the number of shared unique clonotypes by the size of the smaller repertoire. Three approaches were used to assess repertoire richness: RTK rarefaction, the Chao1 estimator, and Recon v2.1 estimates of unobserved clonotypes. For all TCRbeta clonotypes obtained by the gDNA method from a few donors, generation probabilities were computed with OLGA. The immuneACCESS repertoire file appears here via TCRdb, limited to in-frame rearrangements. These files lack a portion of the clones; in checked studies, under half of the deficit traces to unresolved V genes, and the cause of the others is not known. V and J calls and clone size are those listed in that table; D and trimming were worked out from the DNA. The table for this sample lists 1.5 million to 2.5 million clones; approximately 94% of them were counted only once. Less than 1.5% of the sample is in the top ten clones.

The sequenced sample was naive CD8+ T cells sorted from blood. The cell subset or site label for this specimen denotes: CD45RA+CCR7+. In this chain, TRBV30 is recombined with TRBJ1-1, and 11 bases in between align with TRBD1. The receptor's source is a man aged 18 to 30 in good health. The CDR3 in this case is CAWDPGQGAPTEAFF. The DNA sequence is given as TGTGCCTGGGACCCAGGACAGGGGGCTCCCACTGAAGCTTTCTTT.